This T cell receptor beta chain was recorded in a study of T cell responses to AZD1222 COVID-19 vaccine. As to this clone: The antigen is undetermined.

The data were produced by immunoSEQ multiplex PCR, yet TCRdb's version contains in-frame clones alone and is incomplete. The sample consists of 90,000 to 120,000 clones, approximately 86% of them appearing once. Study findings and constraints: Clonal diversity was possibly underestimated, and the donors were mostly white British, with more females. Spike-specific TCR breadth and depth both grew after two AZD1222 doses.

Trimming left V 5 bases short and J 4 bases short, with 8 bases between. Germline CDR1 and CDR2: KGHSH and LQKENI. The CDR3 totals 12 residues. The chain uses TRBV18 and TRBJ1-1, with D hard to call. This clonotype was sampled from an adult in good health. Sequences were derived from peripheral blood, sampled on day 0 of AZD1222 vaccination. The CDR3 here is CASSSLGTEAFF. CDR3 DNA: TGTGCCAGCTCATCCTTGGGCACTGAAGCTTTCTTT.